These 29 T cell receptor beta chains were sequenced from one sample in a study of T cell responses to AZD1222 COVID-19 vaccine. TCRdb keeps only in-frame clones here, not all; method: immunoSEQ multiplex PCR. The data show 150,000 to 200,000 clones, with roughly nine tenths seen just once and 2% to 3% held by the top ten. Source: peripheral blood, taken on day 0 of AZD1222 vaccination. The source of these receptors is an adult in good health.

The chain combines TRBV18 with TRBJ2-5; D ambiguous. The germline V gene encodes CDR1 KGHSH and CDR2 LQKENI. The CDR3 contains 13 residues. Between the trimmed V and J ends, which lost 1 base and 4 bases, there was a span of 7 bases. CDR3 sequence (DNA): TGTGCCAGCTCACCACAGGGTTCAGAGACCCAGTACTTC. This encodes CASSPQGSETQYF.

Here the CDR3 DNA reads TGTGCCAGCAGAACAGGGGGCCACACTGAAGCTTTCTTT. Translated: CASRTGGHTEAFF. J is TRBJ1-1 and V is TRBV6-6; 9 positions agree with TRBD1. In germline, CDR1 is MNHNY, CDR2 SVGAGI (reference sequence). The CDR3 spans 13 residues. V shed 6 bases, J shed 3 bases, and the junction held 2 bases outside the gene matches.

The rearrangement joins TRBV9 to TRBJ2-1, with 14 bases aligning to TRBD2. CDR3 length: 14 amino acids. The V gene end was trimmed by 2 bases and the J gene end by 10 bases; junction bases not matched to a gene: 2. CDR1 is SGDLS and CDR2 is YYNGEE in the germline V gene. DNA for the CDR3: TGTGCCAGCAGCGTGACTAGCGGGAGGGCCGAGCAGTTCTTC. Protein sequence: CASSVTSGRAEQFF.

The J gene is TRBJ2-1, the V gene TRBV6-5; 9 nucleotides match TRBD2. Germline V lookup: CDR1 MNHEY, CDR2 SVGAGI. This CDR3 is 15 amino acids long. Trimming at V came to 8 bases and at J to 8 bases, leaving 13 bases not matched to a gene. Here the CDR3 DNA reads TGTGCCAGCGGAGTTCTAGCGGGAAGCGTCGATGAGCAGTTCTTC. Translated: CASGVLAGSVDEQFF.

V is TRBV7-2 and J is TRBJ2-2, with a tentative D call TRBD1 (5 bases). CDR3 length: 16 amino acids. Trimming shortened V by 4 bases and J by 5 bases, and 17 bases separated the two germline ends. Germline V lookup: CDR1 SGHTA, CDR2 FQGNSA. The CDR3: CASSSHRPQGTGELFF. The CDR3 DNA reads TGTGCCAGCAGCTCCCACAGACCTCAGGGTACCGGGGAGCTGTTTTTT.

The chain is built from TRBV19 and TRBJ1-5; 8 nucleotides match TRBD1. Germline V gene lookup returns CDR1 LNHDA and CDR2 SQIVND (reference sequence). CDR3 length: 15 amino acids. V was pared by 5 bases and J by 7 bases, with 10 bases of the junction left unmatched. CDR3 bases: TGTGCCAGTAGTGCTCCGGGACAGGTTCGGCAGCCCCAGCATTTT. It encodes CASSAPGQVRQPQHF. The full variable domain, in which reference TRBV19 and TRBJ1-5 provide the parts outside the CDR3, is DGGITQSPKYLFRKEGQNVTLSCEQNLNHDAMYWYRQDPGQGLRLIYYSQIVNDFQKGDIAEGYSVSREKKESFPLTVTSAQKNPTAFYLCASSAPGQVRQPQHFGDGTRLSIL.

The rearrangement links TRBV11-2 to TRBJ1-5; 7 bases fit TRBD1. Germline CDR1 is SGHAT and CDR2 is FQNNGV. The trim removed 5 bases at V and 0 bases at J, leaving 7 bases unmatched. There are 16 residues in the CDR3. The CDR3 is CASSKGTAYSNQPQHF. CDR3 in DNA: TGTGCCAGCAGCAAAGGGACAGCTTATAGCAATCAGCCCCAGCATTTT.

The CDR3 is CASSLGTGGDGYTF. In DNA form, the CDR3 reads TGCGCCAGCAGCTTAGGGACAGGGGGCGACGGCTACACCTTC. The gene calls are TRBV5-1 and TRBJ1-2; 12 bases are shared with TRBD1. Germline CDR1 is SGHRS and CDR2 is YFSETQ. The CDR3 contains 14 residues. The J segment lost 8 bases and the V segment lost 2 bases, leaving 4 bases of the junction unmatched. Supplemented by reference TRBV5-1 and TRBJ1-2, the full variable domain reads KAGVTQTPRYLIKTRGQQVTLSCSPISGHRSVSWYQQTPGQGLQFLFEYFSETQRNKGNFPGRFSGRQFSNSRSEMNVSTLELGDSALYLCASSLGTGGDGYTFGSGTRLTVV.

This clone was seen just once. V usage is TRBV27 and J usage is TRBJ1-5, with 7 bases identical to TRBD1. This CDR3 has 13 amino acids. The junction had 13 bases not matched to a gene; V was cut back by 8 bases and J by 12 bases. Germline V gene data show CDR1 as MNHEY and CDR2 as SMNVEV (reference sequence). CDR3 bases: TGTGCCAGCGAGGGGACAGAAAACCGTCACCAGCATTTT. Protein: CASEGTENRHQHF.

There are a few counts of this clone. The rearrangement links TRBV7-2 to TRBJ2-3; D possibly uses TRBD1 or TRBD2 (5 bases each). In germline, CDR1 is SGHTA, CDR2 FQGNSA. This CDR3 is built from 14 residues. V lost 4 bases and J 1 base, leaving 9 bases between the germline ends. DNA of the CDR3: TGTGCCAGCAGCTGGACGGGGCGCACAGATACGCAGTATTTT. This gives the protein CASSWTGRTDTQYF.

The chain has TRBV7-3 and TRBJ2-1; 7 bases are shared with TRBD1. CDR3 length equals 14 residues. After removal of 8 bases from V and 7 bases from J, the junction contained 11 bases not matched to a gene. Germline values: CDR1 SGHTA, CDR2 FQGTGA. The DNA of the CDR3 is TGTGCCAGCGGTTTAGGGGGCCCTGGGAATGAGCAGTTCTTC. Translating gives CASGLGGPGNEQFF.

The chain uses TRBV6-6 and TRBJ2-2, with 8 bases identical to TRBD2. V gave up 0 bases and J gave up 0 bases; unmatched junction bases: 0. Germline values: CDR1 MNHNY, CDR2 SVGAGI (reference sequence). The CDR3 totals 16 residues. The CDR3 sequence is CASSYSSGANTGELFF. DNA of the CDR3: TGTGCCAGCAGTTACTCTAGCGGGGCGAACACCGGGGAGCTGTTTTTT.

The rearrangement uses TRBV15 and TRBJ2-5, with D possibly TRBD2 on 6 matching bases. Germline CDR1 is LNHNV and CDR2 is YYDKDF (reference sequence). The CDR3 is 16 amino acids. Trimming took 5 bases from V and 2 from J, leaving 18 bases between them. The CDR3 DNA is TGTGCCACCAGCCGAAGTGCCGGGACTTTTCAAGAGACCCAGTACTTC. Protein: CATSRSAGTFQETQYF. Drawing the rest from reference TRBV15 and TRBJ2-5, the complete variable domain is DAMVIQNPRYQVTQFGKPVTLSCSQTLNHNVMYWYQQKSSQAPKLLFHYYDKDFNNEADTPDNFQSRRPNTSFCFLDIRSPGLGDTAMYLCATSRSAGTFQETQYFGPGTRLLVL.

DNA of the CDR3: TGTGCCAGCAGTTTAGGGATCCGTGAAGCTTTCTTT. Amino acids: CASSLGIREAFF. The chain uses TRBV28 and TRBJ1-1; D is unresolved. Trimming removed 2 bases at V and 7 bases at J, with 8 bases between. Looked up from germline, CDR1 is MDHEN and CDR2 is SYDVKM. The CDR3 length is 12 residues.

The CDR3 spells CASSYSYTRQFF. The CDR3, as DNA: TGTGCCAGCAGTTACTCGTATACTCGGCAGTTCTTC. V and J are TRBV6-5 and TRBJ2-1, with unresolved D. V was clipped by 0 bases and J by 12 bases, with 9 bases between them. Germline CDR1 MNHEY, CDR2 SVGAGI. The CDR3 runs to 12 residues.

The gene calls are TRBV30 and TRBJ1-1; D call uncertain. V lost 1 base and J 5 bases, leaving 11 bases between the germline ends. The germline CDR1 and CDR2 sequences are GTSNPN and SVGIG (reference sequence). The CDR3 totals 13 residues. CDR3 in amino acids: CAWSGEAWTEAFF. CDR3 bases: TGTGCCTGGAGTGGTGAGGCTTGGACTGAAGCTTTCTTT.

This chain joins TRBV10-3 and TRBJ1-4, with a possible D match to TRBD1 (6 bases). V lost 2 bases and J lost 8, with 21 bases in between. Germline V gene lookup returns CDR1 ENHRY and CDR2 SYGVKD. This CDR3 has 17 residues. In DNA form, the CDR3 reads TGTGCCATCAGTGAGCCTCCTCGGGGGGCAACGGAGGAAAAACTGTTTTTT. Translation gives CAISEPPRGATEEKLFF.

This clone was recorded a few times. V usage is TRBV6-5 and J usage is TRBJ1-5; no clear D. The length of the CDR3 is 13 residues. Germline loops: CDR1 MNHEY, CDR2 SVGAGI. V was cut by 6 bases and J by 4 bases, with 10 bases left in between. Written as DNA, the CDR3 is TGTGCCAGCAGGTCGGCAGGAAATCAGCCCCAGCATTTT. The encoded protein is CASRSAGNQPQHF.

V and J are TRBV24-1 and TRBJ2-7; D is perhaps TRBD1 or TRBD2 (5 bases each). Germline CDR1 is KGHDR and CDR2 is SFDVKD. The CDR3 has 16 amino acids. V dropped 0 bases and J dropped 4 bases, with 15 bases sitting between them. The CDR3: CATSDLEGFSLYEQYF. CDR3 in DNA: TGTGCCACCAGTGATTTGGAGGGGTTCTCCCTTTACGAGCAGTACTTC.

The V gene is TRBV7-2, the J gene TRBJ1-1; D might be TRBD1 (6 bases). The germline CDR1 and CDR2 sequences are SGHTA and FQGNSA. Trimming stripped 7 bases from V and 5 bases from J, with 20 bases between. CDR3 size: 15 residues. Written as DNA, the CDR3 is TGTGCCAGCACACAACACGGGGGGCCGAGGACTGAAGCTTTCTTT. Amino acid sequence: CASTQHGGPRTEAFF.

The V and J genes are TRBV5-5 and TRBJ2-2; TRBD2 might be the D (5 bases). The ends were cut back, 6 bases at V and 0 bases at J, with 18 bases in the middle. In germline, CDR1 is SGHKS, CDR2 YYEKEE (reference sequence). The CDR3 sequence is 17 residues long. In nucleotides, the CDR3 is TGTGCCAGCACCGCCCTAACCCCGGGGACGAACACCGGGGAGCTGTTTTTT. As protein: CASTALTPGTNTGELFF. The entire variable domain, with the rest obtained from reference TRBV5-5 and TRBJ2-2, is as follows: DAGVTQSPTHLIKTRGQQVTLRCSPISGHKSVSWYQQVLGQGPQFIFQYYEKEERGRGNFPDRFSARQFPNYSSELNVNALLLGDSALYLCASTALTPGTNTGELFFGEGSRLTVL.

This chain uses TRBV11-2 with TRBJ1-6; the D gene is possibly TRBD1 (6 bases). This CDR3 region has 15 residues. Germline lookup yields CDR1 SGHAT and CDR2 FQNNGV. V dropped 5 bases and J dropped 10 bases, with 18 bases sitting between them. CDR3 bases: TGTGCCAGCAGCCCGACGACAGGAGAACCCTCACCCCTCCACTTT. Protein product: CASSPTTGEPSPLHF.

The gene calls are TRBV30 and TRBJ1-2; TRBD1 aligns across 8 bases. Germline values: CDR1 GTSNPN, CDR2 SVGIG (reference sequence). The CDR3 totals 13 residues. V lost 3 bases, J lost 3 bases, and 3 bases stayed unmatched. The DNA of the CDR3 is TGTGCCTGGAGCCCGGACAGGGACTATGGCTACACCTTC. It codes for CAWSPDRDYGYTF.

This clone showed up just a few times. The chain couples TRBV9 to TRBJ2-3, with TRBD1 matching over 8 bases. V dropped 3 bases and J dropped 2; count of bases not matched to a gene: 2. Germline V gene data show CDR1 as SGDLS and CDR2 as YYNGEE. The CDR3 sequence is 14 residues long. CDR3 DNA sequence: TGTGCCAGCAGCGACAGGGGGATCACAGATACGCAGTATTTT. Amino acids: CASSDRGITDTQYF.

The V call is TRBV12-5, the J call TRBJ1-1, with 8 bases lining up with TRBD1. Germline CDR1 and CDR2: LGHNT and FRNRAP. CDR3 size: 15 residues. V shed 6 bases, J shed 4 bases, and the junction held 10 bases outside the gene matches. For the CDR3, the DNA is TGTGCTAGTGGCCTTCGAAGGACAGGGCGCACTGAAGCTTTCTTT. This gives the protein CASGLRRTGRTEAFF.

The rearrangement joins TRBV11-2 to TRBJ2-5; 11 bases line up with TRBD2. This CDR3 contains 15 residues. Per germline, CDR1 SGHAT and CDR2 FQNNGV. The V segment lost 2 bases and the J segment 2 bases; nucleotides outside the gene matches: 1. The CDR3 sequence: CASSLLAGGQETQYF. For the CDR3, the DNA is TGTGCCAGCAGCTTACTAGCGGGAGGTCAAGAGACCCAGTACTTC.

The J gene is TRBJ2-3, the V gene TRBV19; D is possibly TRBD1 (5 bases). V lost 4 bases to trimming and J lost 2 bases, with 16 bases between them. Germline V gene lookup returns CDR1 LNHDA and CDR2 SQIVND (reference sequence). The CDR3 sequence is 16 residues long. The CDR3 sequence is CASSTLRTHATDTQYF. In nucleotides, the CDR3 is TGTGCCAGTAGTACCCTCCGGACACACGCCACAGATACGCAGTATTTT.

V and J are TRBV27 and TRBJ2-2; a possible D gene is TRBD2 (5 bases). Between the trimmed V and J ends, which lost 3 bases and 0 bases, there was a span of 11 bases. The CDR3 loop spans 16 amino acids. Germline values: CDR1 MNHEY, CDR2 SMNVEV (reference sequence). CDR3: CASSFLANANTGELFF. CDR3 nucleotides: TGTGCCAGCAGTTTCCTAGCCAACGCGAACACCGGGGAGCTGTTTTTT.

V gene TRBV6-5 combines with J gene TRBJ1-3, with unresolved D. From germline, CDR1 is MNHEY and CDR2 SVGAGI. V shed 0 bases and J shed 4 bases, with 13 bases lying between them. There are 16 residues in the CDR3. This chain's CDR3 is CASSYSGGRFGNTIYF. Written as DNA, the CDR3 is TGTGCCAGCAGTTACTCCGGCGGGAGGTTCGGAAACACCATATATTTT.